The clone carrying this T cell receptor (beta chain) was found a few times. Its antigen is unknown. Investigators reverse transcribed all isolated RNA, so they sequenced expressed TCRB transcripts. The assay was immunoSEQ multiplex PCR, and TCRdb's table has in-frame clones only and misses some. The sample shows hundreds of thousands of clones, around 15% of them seen only once. This sample is drawn from a study of beta chain features in type 1 diabetes. Background on the study: Sorted cells from all samples, numbering approximately 110,000,000, were examined. Study-wide findings and caveats: Across all four CD4+ subsets, people with type 1 diabetes showed modestly shorter TCRB CDR3s. Possibly, sequencing cDNA over-represented cells that had high TCR expression levels.

CDR1 is SGHTA, CDR2 FQGNSA, per germline. With 2 bases removed from V and 5 bases from J, the gap between germline ends came to 13 bases. The CDR3 covers 14 residues. This clonotype was sampled from a young man with type 1 diabetes. The sample taken for sequencing was naive CD4+ T cells from blood. The chain employs TRBV7-2 and TRBJ2-7; the D gene is possibly TRBD1 (6 bases). The CDR3 here is CASSLMGHANEQYF. In DNA form, the CDR3 reads TGTGCCAGCAGCTTAATGGGACATGCCAACGAGCAGTACTTC. The variable domain in full, with the rest retrieved from reference TRBV7-2 and TRBJ2-7, is GAGVSQSPSNKVTEKGKDVELRCDPISGHTALYWYRQSLGQGLEFLIYFQGNSAPDKSGLPSDRFSAERTGGSVSTLTIQRTQQEDSAVYLCASSLMGHANEQYFGPGTRLTVT.